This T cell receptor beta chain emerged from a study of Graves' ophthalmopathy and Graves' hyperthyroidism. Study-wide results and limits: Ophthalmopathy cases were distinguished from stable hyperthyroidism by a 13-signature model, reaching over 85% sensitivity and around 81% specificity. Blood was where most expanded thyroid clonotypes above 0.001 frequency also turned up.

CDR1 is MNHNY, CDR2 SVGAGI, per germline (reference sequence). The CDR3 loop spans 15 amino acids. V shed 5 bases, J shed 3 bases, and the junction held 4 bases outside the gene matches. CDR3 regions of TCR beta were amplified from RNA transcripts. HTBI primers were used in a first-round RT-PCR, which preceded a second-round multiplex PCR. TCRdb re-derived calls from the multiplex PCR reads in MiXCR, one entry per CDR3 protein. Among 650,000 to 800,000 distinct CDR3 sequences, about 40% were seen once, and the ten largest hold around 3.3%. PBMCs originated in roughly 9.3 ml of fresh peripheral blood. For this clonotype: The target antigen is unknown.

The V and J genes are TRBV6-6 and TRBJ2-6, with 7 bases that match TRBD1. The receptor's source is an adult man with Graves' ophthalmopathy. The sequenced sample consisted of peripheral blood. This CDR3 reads CASSIQGNGANVLTF. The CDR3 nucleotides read TGTGCCAGCAGTATACAGGGGAATGGGGCCAACGTCCTGACTTTC.